These 24 T cell receptor beta chains were sequenced from one sample in a study of cytomegalovirus exposure and HLA in healthy donors. In the PCR, 60 Vbeta and 13 Jbeta primers were used. Libraries were prepared by immunoSEQ multiplex PCR; TCRdb keeps only in-frame clonotypes and omits some of them. Here the sample spans over 150,000 clones, about 71% being singletons. Sequences were obtained from PBMCs. These receptors came from a woman aged 25 to 45 in good health and CMV-seronegative.

The rearrangement joins TRBV27 to TRBJ2-7; 9 nucleotides agree with TRBD1. This CDR3 spans 15 amino acids. With 0 bases clipped from V and 4 bases from J, the junction kept 4 bases outside the gene matches. Germline CDR1 and CDR2: MNHEY and SMNVEV (reference sequence). The DNA of the CDR3 is TGTGCCAGCAGTTTATCATACAGGGGGCGATACGAGCAGTACTTC. Translating it yields CASSLSYRGRYEQYF.

This chain links TRBV5-4 with TRBJ2-1, with 8 bases aligning to TRBD2. V shed 5 bases and J 0 bases; nucleotides not matched to a gene: 10. CDR3 length: 17 residues. CDR1 is SGHNT and CDR2 is YYREEE in the germline V gene (reference sequence). CDR3 nucleotides: TGTGCCAGCAGTTCAGAATTAGCGGGGAGCTCCTACAATGAGCAGTTCTTC. Its translation is CASSSELAGSSYNEQFF.

This chain connects TRBV7-6 to TRBJ1-5, with D maybe TRBD1 (6 bases). This CDR3 comprises 14 residues. V was shortened by 1 base and J by 8 bases, with 12 bases between the two germline ends. Germline V gene lookup returns CDR1 SGHVS and CDR2 FNYEAQ. CDR3 sequence reads: CASSLEAGAEPQHF. For the CDR3, the DNA is TGTGCCAGCAGCTTAGAAGCGGGGGCAGAGCCCCAGCATTTT.

This chain joins TRBV9 and TRBJ2-7, with TRBD2 identical over 9 bases. This CDR3 comprises 14 residues. Losses at the gene ends were 0 bases for V and 3 bases for J; bases not matched to a gene: 1. Germline CDR1 is SGDLS and CDR2 is YYNGEE. CDR3 residues: CASSVASGDYEQYF. For the CDR3, the DNA is TGTGCCAGCAGCGTAGCTAGCGGGGACTACGAGCAGTACTTC.

J is TRBJ1-1 and V is TRBV19; 8 positions agree with TRBD1. This CDR3 spans 14 amino acids. The ends lost 4 bases at V and 5 bases at J; junction bases unmatched: 6. From germline, CDR1 is LNHDA and CDR2 SQIVND (reference sequence). CDR3 protein: CASSKGRGRTEAFF. The CDR3 nucleotides are TGTGCCAGTAGTAAGGGCAGGGGGCGGACTGAAGCTTTCTTT.

This chain connects TRBV19 to TRBJ1-1, with a possible D match to TRBD1 (5 bases). This CDR3 region has 15 residues. The V and J ends lost 3 bases and 1 base respectively, with 12 bases between them. Germline V CDR1 and CDR2: LNHDA, SQIVND (reference sequence). The CDR3 region has the DNA TGTGCCAGTAGTATTCGGGGGACTCCGAACACTGAAGCTTTCTTT. Amino acids: CASSIRGTPNTEAFF.

This clone was found a few times. The DNA of the CDR3 is TGTGCCAGCAGTGGACAGGGGGCGTCTGACGAGCAGTACTTC. The encoded protein is CASSGQGASDEQYF. This chain joins TRBV6-1 and TRBJ2-7, with 10 positions matching TRBD1. The CDR3 is 14 amino acids. CDR1 is MNHNS, CDR2 SASEGT, per germline. The ends lost 4 bases at V and 5 bases at J; junction bases unmatched: 5.

The genes are TRBV21-1 and TRBJ1-2; the D segment call TRBD1 is taken from the table without a DNA check. TRBV21-1 is marked as a pseudogene. The CDR3 is 14 amino acids. The DNA of the CDR3 is TGTGCCAGCAGGGGATTACAGGGGGGGTATGGCTACACCTTC. It specifies CASRGLQGGYGYTF.

The chain has TRBV28 and TRBJ1-2; tentatively, D is TRBD1 (6 bases). V was shortened by 2 bases and J by 5 bases, with 12 bases between the two germline ends. CDR1 and CDR2 (germline): MDHEN, SYDVKM. The CDR3 is 14 residues long. The CDR3 nucleotides are TGTGCCAGCAGTTTACACAGGGTAGGGTATGGCTACACCTTC. It translates to CASSLHRVGYGYTF.

The chain links TRBV7-3 to TRBJ1-6; D remains ambiguous. This CDR3 has 14 amino acids. CDR1 is SGHTA, CDR2 FQGTGA, per germline. Trimming cost V 0 bases and J 7 bases, with 7 bases left between them. CDR3 region: CASSLTVQNSPLHF. DNA for the CDR3: TGTGCCAGCAGCTTAACTGTCCAAAATTCACCCCTCCACTTT.

This clone was counted only a few times. The V gene is TRBV6-1, the J gene TRBJ2-1; 9 nucleotides line up with TRBD1. The germline CDR1 and CDR2 sequences are MNHNS and SASEGT. With 10 bases clipped from V and 6 bases from J, the junction kept 7 bases outside the gene matches. CDR3 length: 13 residues. In DNA, the CDR3 is TGTGCCACTGGGGACAGGGCGGGCAATGAGCAGTTCTTC. Protein sequence: CATGDRAGNEQFF.

The chain is built from TRBV7-2 and TRBJ1-5; 10 bases are shared with TRBD1. The CDR3 length is 17 residues. CDR1 is SGHTA and CDR2 is FQGNSA in the germline V gene. V trimming: 2 bases; J trimming: 1 base; junction bases outside the gene matches: 5. CDR3 loop: CASSLLGTGASNQPQHF. The CDR3 DNA reads as TGTGCCAGCAGCTTATTAGGGACAGGGGCAAGCAATCAGCCCCAGCATTTT.

The rearrangement uses TRBV18 and TRBJ1-1, with D possibly matching TRBD1 (5 bases). The ends were cut back, 2 bases at V and 4 bases at J, with 17 bases in the middle. Germline loops: CDR1 KGHSH, CDR2 LQKENI. The CDR3 contains 16 residues. This chain's CDR3 is CASSPEGREGATEAFF. The CDR3, as DNA: TGTGCCAGCTCACCAGAGGGACGGGAGGGAGCCACTGAAGCTTTCTTT.

The chain couples TRBV2 to TRBJ1-5; no definite D call. Germline values: CDR1 SNHLY, CDR2 FYNNEI. V lost 7 bases to trimming and J lost 6 bases, with 16 bases between them. The CDR3 runs to 14 residues. The CDR3 reads CASKTTAGAQPQHF. In nucleotides, the CDR3 is TGTGCCAGCAAAACAACTGCGGGAGCTCAGCCCCAGCATTTT.

The sample holds one count of this clone. The V and J genes are TRBV13 and TRBJ2-1, with a tentative D call TRBD2 (5 bases). The V gene lost 5 bases and the J gene lost 8 bases, with 10 bases spanning the gap. The germline V gene encodes CDR1 PRHDT and CDR2 FYEKMQ (reference sequence). The CDR3 length is 12 residues. CDR3 region: CASSRTADEQFF. DNA of the CDR3: TGTGCCAGCAGCCGGACTGCAGATGAGCAGTTCTTC.

This clone showed up just a few times. The rearrangement uses TRBV4-3 and TRBJ2-3, with 8 bases identical to TRBD2. Trimming at V came to 3 bases and at J to 3 bases, leaving 5 bases not matched to a gene. This CDR3 spans 15 amino acids. Germline-derived CDR1 and CDR2 are LGHNA and YSLEER. For the CDR3, the DNA is TGCGCCAGCAGCCAGGGCGGGGGGCCTACAGATACGCAGTATTTT. Amino acid sequence: CASSQGGGPTDTQYF.

V is TRBV7-6 and J is TRBJ2-7; 11 bases are a match to TRBD2. The germline V gene has CDR1 SGHVS and CDR2 FNYEAQ. V lost 2 bases to trimming and J lost 5 bases; unmatched junction nucleotides: 5. The CDR3 length is 15 residues. The CDR3 loop is CASSLIAGGKNEQYF. The CDR3 nucleotides read TGTGCCAGCAGCTTAATAGCGGGAGGGAAAAACGAGCAGTACTTC.

V is TRBV9 and J is TRBJ1-2; D might be TRBD1 (6 bases). This CDR3 comprises 13 residues. Deletions cut 3 bases from V and 8 bases from J, with 14 bases between. The germline gives CDR1 SGDLS, CDR2 YYNGEE. CDR3 in amino acids: CASSGYRVIGYTF. The CDR3 DNA reads TGTGCCAGCAGCGGATACAGGGTAATAGGCTACACCTTC.

J is TRBJ1-1 and V is TRBV6-6; D gene ambiguous. This CDR3 contains 12 residues. Germline V gives CDR1 MNHNY, CDR2 SVGAGI (reference sequence). The V and J ends lost 4 bases and 13 bases respectively, with 16 bases between them. DNA for the CDR3: TGTGCCAGCAGTTGGCCCGGGGAGGACGTTTTCTTT. This encodes CASSWPGEDVFF.

The J gene is TRBJ2-1, the V gene TRBV4-1; the match to TRBD2 covers 10 bases. The germline V gene encodes CDR1 MGHRA and CDR2 YSYEKL. Trimming at V came to 5 bases and at J to 3 bases, leaving 4 bases not matched to a gene. The CDR3 runs 15 residues. CDR3 sequence: CASSVGLADYNEQFF. In DNA form, the CDR3 reads TGCGCCAGCAGCGTCGGACTAGCGGACTACAATGAGCAGTTCTTC.

CDR3 region: CASSYTGKMHTEAFF. CDR3 DNA: TGTGCCAGCAGTTACACGGGGAAGATGCACACTGAAGCTTTCTTT. This sequence joins TRBV6-5 and TRBJ1-1; D is ambiguous. The CDR3 consists of 15 residues. The germline V gene has CDR1 MNHEY and CDR2 SVGAGI. Trimming left V 2 bases short and J 3 bases short, with 13 bases between.

V gene TRBV13 combines with J gene TRBJ2-5; TRBD1 agrees at 7 bases. CDR1 is PRHDT and CDR2 is FYEKMQ in the germline V gene (reference sequence). V gave up 2 bases and J gave up 2 bases; unmatched junction bases: 2. CDR3 length equals 14 residues. In DNA, the CDR3 is TGTGCCAGCAGCTTAAGGGACAGTCAAGAGACCCAGTACTTC. Its protein product is CASSLRDSQETQYF.

The J gene is TRBJ1-4, the V gene TRBV19; 8 bases match TRBD1. The CDR3 has 14 residues. CDR1 LNHDA and CDR2 SQIVND come from the germline V gene (reference sequence). J was trimmed by 7 bases and V by 4 bases; bases with no gene match: 5. The CDR3 coding sequence is TGTGCCAGTAGTACAACAGGGGGTGGTGAAAAACTGTTTTTT. The encoded protein is CASSTTGGGEKLFF. Complete variable domain (other parts from reference TRBV19 and TRBJ1-4): DGGITQSPKYLFRKEGQNVTLSCEQNLNHDAMYWYRQDPGQGLRLIYYSQIVNDFQKGDIAEGYSVSREKKESFPLTVTSAQKNPTAFYLCASSTTGGGEKLFFGSGTQLSVL.

The chain links TRBV7-2 to TRBJ2-1; weak D call: TRBD1 (6 bases). Trimming stripped 10 bases from V and 4 bases from J, with 14 bases between. The CDR3 is 13 residues long. Germline CDR1 is SGHTA and CDR2 is FQGNSA. CDR3 sequence reads: CATGDNVYNEQFF. CDR3 DNA: TGTGCCACCGGGGACAACGTATACAATGAGCAGTTCTTC. Together with reference TRBV7-2 and TRBJ2-1, the CDR3 gives the full variable domain: GAGVSQSPSNKVTEKGKDVELRCDPISGHTALYWYRQSLGQGLEFLIYFQGNSAPDKSGLPSDRFSAERTGGSVSTLTIQRTQQEDSAVYLCATGDNVYNEQFFGPGTRLTVL.